The clone carrying this T cell receptor beta chain was counted only a few times. The use of a sample-barcoded 5' primer and a J-beta primer mix characterized a second PCR of 7 to 11 cycles. A template-switch adaptor that had 12 random nucleotides put a tag on each cDNA molecule. TCRdb re-analysed the 5' RACE reads in MiXCR, keeping a single row per CDR3 protein. The table lists approximately 320,000 distinct CDR3 sequences, 25% to 30% of them singletons. This record belongs to a study of blood T cells in healthy people across ages. Per sample, no less than 5 micrograms of total RNA were extracted. The germline V gene encodes CDR1 MNHNY and CDR2 SVGAGI (reference sequence). The junction had 10 bases not matched to a gene; V was cut back by 6 bases and J by 9 bases. The CDR3 is 15 amino acids.

This rearrangement joins TRBV6-6 to TRBJ2-1; TRBD2 aligns across 11 bases. Input material: blood. The sequence came from a woman in her 70s in good health. The CDR3 region has the DNA TGTGCCAGCAGCACTACTAGCGGGAGTAGAAGTGAGCAGTTCTTC. Its translation is CASSTTSGSRSEQFF.